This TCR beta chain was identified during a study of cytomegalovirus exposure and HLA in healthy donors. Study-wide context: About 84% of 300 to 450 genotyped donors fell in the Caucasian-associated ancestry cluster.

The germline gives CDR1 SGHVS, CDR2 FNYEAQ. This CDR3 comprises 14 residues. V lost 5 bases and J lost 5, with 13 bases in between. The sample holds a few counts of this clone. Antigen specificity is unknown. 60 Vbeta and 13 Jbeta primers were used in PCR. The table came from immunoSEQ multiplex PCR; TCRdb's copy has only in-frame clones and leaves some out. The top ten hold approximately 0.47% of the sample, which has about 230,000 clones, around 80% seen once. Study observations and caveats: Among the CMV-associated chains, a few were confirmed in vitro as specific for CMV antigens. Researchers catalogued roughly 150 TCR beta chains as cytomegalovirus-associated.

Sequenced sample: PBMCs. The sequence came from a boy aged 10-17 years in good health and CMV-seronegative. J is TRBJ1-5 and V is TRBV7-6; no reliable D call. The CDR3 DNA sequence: TGTGCCAGCAGCGTAGGAACAGATTATCAGCCCCAGCATTTT. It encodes CASSVGTDYQPQHF. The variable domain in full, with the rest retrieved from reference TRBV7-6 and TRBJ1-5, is GAGVSQSPRYKVTKRGQDVALRCDPISGHVSLYWYRQALGQGPEFLTYFNYEAQQDKSGLPNDRFSAERPEGSISTLTIQRTEQRDSAMYRCASSVGTDYQPQHFGDGTRLSIL.